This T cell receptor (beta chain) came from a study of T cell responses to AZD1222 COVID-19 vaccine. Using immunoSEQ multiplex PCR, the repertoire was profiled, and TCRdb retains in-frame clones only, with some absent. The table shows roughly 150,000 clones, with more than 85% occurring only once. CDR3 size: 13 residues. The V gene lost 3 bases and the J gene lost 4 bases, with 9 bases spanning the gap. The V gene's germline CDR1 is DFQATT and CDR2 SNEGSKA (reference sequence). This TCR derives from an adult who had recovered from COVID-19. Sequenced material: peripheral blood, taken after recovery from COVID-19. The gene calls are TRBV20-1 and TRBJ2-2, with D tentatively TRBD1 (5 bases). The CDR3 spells CSASQGITGELFF. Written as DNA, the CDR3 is TGCAGTGCTAGTCAGGGAATCACCGGGGAGCTGTTTTTT.